The 23 T cell receptor beta chains listed next were all sequenced from one sample in a study of T cell responses to AZD1222 COVID-19 vaccine. Assay used: immunoSEQ multiplex PCR; TCRdb lists only in-frame clones, some missing. This sample has about 140,000 clones; 84% occur once, and the top ten carry roughly 4%. This specimen consisted of peripheral blood, obtained on day 0 of AZD1222 vaccination. The receptors shown here come from an adult in good health.

The rearrangement uses TRBV24-1 and TRBJ2-1, with TRBD2 matching 10 bases. The CDR3 extends over 15 amino acids. Germline assignment: CDR1 KGHDR and CDR2 SFDVKD. Unmatched junction bases numbered 9, after V lost 6 bases and J lost 8 bases. This CDR3 reads CATSNQRGGSYEQFF. The CDR3 DNA reads as TGTGCCACCAGTAACCAGCGGGGGGGCAGTTATGAGCAGTTCTTC.

The rearrangement links TRBV2 to TRBJ1-6; perhaps TRBD1 as D (5 bases). The germline V and J ends were trimmed by 8 bases and 0 bases, with 14 bases remaining between them. The germline CDR1 and CDR2 sequences are SNHLY and FYNNEI. This CDR3 comprises 16 residues. The CDR3 nucleotides are TGTGCCAGCCAGGGCGCCCTTAGCTCCTATAATTCACCCCTCCACTTT. It specifies CASQGALSSYNSPLHF.

The CDR3 loop is CASSRTGYGYTF. The CDR3, as DNA: TGTGCTAGTTCCAGGACGGGCTATGGCTACACCTTC. This chain joins TRBV12-5 and TRBJ1-2; D unresolved. V was cut by 8 bases and J by 4 bases, with 11 bases left in between. The CDR3 is made up of 12 amino acids. The germline CDR1 and CDR2 sequences are LGHNT and FRNRAP.

The chain carries TRBV6-6 and TRBJ1-1, with D perhaps TRBD1 (6 bases). Germline V gene data show CDR1 as MNHNY and CDR2 as SVGAGI (reference sequence). V was trimmed by 2 bases and J by 1 base, leaving 11 bases between them. The CDR3 is 15 amino acids. Here the CDR3 reads CASSYGGQGNTEAFF. In DNA, the CDR3 is TGTGCCAGCAGTTACGGGGGACAAGGGAACACTGAAGCTTTCTTT.

The rearrangement links TRBV5-6 to TRBJ1-2, with 8 bases that match TRBD1. CDR3 length equals 14 residues. J was trimmed by 4 bases and V by 0 bases; bases with no gene match: 2. Germline assignment: CDR1 SGHDT and CDR2 YYEEEE. The DNA for the CDR3 is TGTGCCAGCAGCTTGGGGACAGGGAGCTATGGCTACACCTTC. Amino acids: CASSLGTGSYGYTF.

This clone was counted between two and nine times. The chain combines TRBV5-4 with TRBJ2-7; 8 nucleotides align to TRBD1. Germline-derived CDR1 and CDR2 are SGHNT and YYREEE (reference sequence). J was trimmed by 0 bases and V by 0 bases; bases with no gene match: 2. CDR3 size: 15 residues. CDR3 sequence (DNA): TGTGCCAGCAGCTTGGAGACAGGGGTCTCCTACGAGCAGTACTTC. This gives the protein CASSLETGVSYEQYF.

The chain has TRBV10-3 and TRBJ1-5; no definite D call. Germline V gene data show CDR1 as ENHRY and CDR2 as SYGVKD. CDR3 length: 14 amino acids. Trimming stripped 8 bases from V and 7 bases from J, with 18 bases between. CDR3 nucleotide sequence: TGTGCCATCGCTGATCCGGGGTTCGACCAGCCCCAGCATTTT. Translating gives CAIADPGFDQPQHF.

The chain has TRBV9 and TRBJ2-5; no clear D gene. With 0 bases removed from V and 0 bases from J, the gap between germline ends came to 6 bases. The CDR3 length is 14 residues. Germline V lookup: CDR1 SGDLS, CDR2 YYNGEE. CDR3 in DNA: TGTGCCAGCAGCGTAGGGGTAGACCAAGAGACCCAGTACTTC. Amino acid sequence: CASSVGVDQETQYF.

This clone was counted only a few times. The rearrangement uses TRBV4-1 and TRBJ2-1; maybe TRBD2 (6 bases). This CDR3 spans 14 amino acids. CDR1 and CDR2 (germline): MGHRA, YSYEKL. Trimming took 5 bases from V and 6 from J, leaving 14 bases between them. CDR3 nucleotides: TGCGCCAGCAGCTCCCGGGAGCGTACCAATGAGCAGTTCTTC. It yields the protein CASSSRERTNEQFF.

The V gene is TRBV6-5, the J gene TRBJ1-1; no clear D gene. The V gene's germline CDR1 is MNHEY and CDR2 SVGAGI. This CDR3 contains 14 residues. The ends were cut back, 7 bases at V and 4 bases at J, with 16 bases in the middle. This CDR3 reads CASNPNLRSTEAFF. CDR3 sequence (DNA): TGTGCCAGCAACCCCAATCTCAGGAGCACTGAAGCTTTCTTT.

The chain employs TRBV7-2 and TRBJ1-4; 7 positions agree with TRBD1. In germline, CDR1 is SGHTA, CDR2 FQGNSA. Unmatched junction bases numbered 3, after V lost 3 bases and J lost 5 bases. The CDR3 contains 14 residues. The CDR3 DNA reads TGTGCCAGCAGCTTTCAGGGGGGAAATGAAAAACTGTTTTTT. Protein: CASSFQGGNEKLFF.

A single count supports this clone. The rearrangement uses TRBV28 and TRBJ1-1, with TRBD1 matching over 9 bases. This CDR3 is 14 amino acids long. The trim removed 6 bases at V and 6 bases at J, leaving 8 bases unmatched. Germline lookup yields CDR1 MDHEN and CDR2 SYDVKM. CDR3 DNA sequence: TGTGCCAGCAGCCCTGGACAGGGGCGTGCTGAAGCTTTCTTT. It translates to CASSPGQGRAEAFF.

This chain connects TRBV7-2 to TRBJ1-3; D call uncertain. Germline lookup yields CDR1 SGHTA and CDR2 FQGNSA. Trimming stripped 1 base from V and 2 bases from J, with 6 bases between. The CDR3 consists of 14 residues. As DNA, the CDR3 is TGTGCCAGCAGCTTAGGGAATACTGGAAACACCATATATTTT. Translated, it gives CASSLGNTGNTIYF.

The chain couples TRBV30 to TRBJ2-3, with 9 positions matching TRBD2. The trim removed 4 bases at V and 3 bases at J, leaving 5 bases unmatched. The CDR3 length is 14 residues. Per germline, CDR1 GTSNPN and CDR2 SVGIG (reference sequence). In DNA form, the CDR3 reads TGTGCCTGGAAGGCTAGCGGGGCGACAGATACGCAGTATTTT. This encodes CAWKASGATDTQYF.

This chain connects TRBV27 to TRBJ2-1; 9 bases fit TRBD1. Germline V gene data show CDR1 as MNHEY and CDR2 as SMNVEV (reference sequence). V was pared by 4 bases and J by 5 bases, with 9 bases of the junction left unmatched. The CDR3 is made up of 16 amino acids. The CDR3 region is CASSSITGTGNNEQFF. In nucleotides, the CDR3 is TGTGCCAGCAGTTCGATTACCGGGACAGGGAACAATGAGCAGTTCTTC.

V and J are TRBV2 and TRBJ1-1; weak D call: TRBD1 (5 bases). The germline CDR1 and CDR2 sequences are SNHLY and FYNNEI. Trimming shortened V by 3 bases and J by 0 bases, and 11 bases separated the two germline ends. The CDR3 covers 15 residues. CDR3 bases: TGTGCCAGCAGTGACTCCGCGACAGTGAACACTGAAGCTTTCTTT. This sequence encodes CASSDSATVNTEAFF.

The V and J genes are TRBV7-2 and TRBJ2-3; no firm D call. Germline V lookup: CDR1 SGHTA, CDR2 FQGNSA. This CDR3 is built from 13 residues. Deletions cut 1 base from V and 4 bases from J, with 6 bases between. Here the CDR3 reads CASSLGLADTQYF. Written as DNA, the CDR3 is TGTGCCAGCAGCTTAGGGCTAGCAGATACGCAGTATTTT.

To note about this clone: The same CDR3 also results from other DNA sequences found in this sample. This rearrangement joins TRBV5-1 to TRBJ1-1; D is ambiguous. V lost 0 bases and J lost 2, with 8 bases in between. This CDR3 contains 14 residues. CDR1 SGHRS and CDR2 YFSETQ come from the germline V gene. The CDR3 DNA reads as TGCGCCAGCAGCTTGGCCGGACGTAACACTGAAGCTTTCTTT. This gives the protein CASSLAGRNTEAFF.

V is TRBV28 and J is TRBJ1-1, with 7 nucleotides matching TRBD1. The trim removed 2 bases at V and 0 bases at J, leaving 3 bases unmatched. In germline, CDR1 is MDHEN, CDR2 SYDVKM. The CDR3 is made up of 15 amino acids. CDR3 nucleotide sequence: TGTGCCAGCAGTTTACAGGGGGGCCTGAACACTGAAGCTTTCTTT. Amino acids: CASSLQGGLNTEAFF. Together with reference TRBV28 and TRBJ1-1, the CDR3 gives the full variable domain: DVKVTQSSRYLVKRTGEKVFLECVQDMDHENMFWYRQDPGLGLRLIYFSYDVKMKEKGDIPEGYSVSREKKERFSLILESASTNQTSMYLCASSLQGGLNTEAFFGQGTRLTVV.

The rearrangement links TRBV6-5 to TRBJ1-5; tentative D call: TRBD1 (5 bases). V was trimmed by 5 bases and J by 1 base, leaving 12 bases between them. The CDR3 has 15 amino acids. Germline V lookup: CDR1 MNHEY, CDR2 SVGAGI. The CDR3 nucleotides read TGTGCCAGCAGTCAGGGCAGGAGGAGCAATCAGCCCCAGCATTTT. This codes for CASSQGRRSNQPQHF.

This clone was picked up one time. The V and J genes are TRBV5-1 and TRBJ1-1; D remains unclear. The germline CDR1 and CDR2 sequences are SGHRS and YFSETQ. Between the trimmed V and J ends, which lost 4 bases and 1 base, there was a span of 17 bases. The CDR3 spans 16 residues. CDR3 in DNA: TGCGCCAGCAGCACCGGGCCCTCCGTGGGGAACACTGAAGCTTTCTTT. Translated, it gives CASSTGPSVGNTEAFF.

The CDR3 is CASRTTGGVISEAFF. Written as DNA, the CDR3 is TGTGCCAGCAGAACCACAGGGGGCGTGATCTCTGAAGCTTTCTTT. This chain links TRBV6-6 with TRBJ1-1; TRBD1 aligns across 9 bases. Trimming took 6 bases from V and 6 from J; bases not matched to a gene: 11. Germline CDR1 is MNHNY and CDR2 is SVGAGI (reference sequence). The CDR3 sequence is 15 residues long.

The V and J genes are TRBV4-2 and TRBJ2-7, with D tentatively TRBD1 (5 bases). CDR3 size: 13 residues. The germline CDR1 and CDR2 sequences are LGHNA and YNFKEQ. The V and J ends lost 2 bases and 3 bases respectively, with 8 bases between them. The CDR3 DNA sequence: TGTGCCAGCAGCCAACAGGGAAACTACGAGCAGTACTTC. Translation: CASSQQGNYEQYF.